This T cell receptor beta chain came from a study of technical replicates of blood from several donors (dated by TCRdb to about 2017). The receptor library was made with the immunoSEQ multiplex PCR assay. Drawn from immuneACCESS, this table holds only the in-frame rearrangements with V and J called that TCRdb kept. Clones are partly lost; checked studies trace under half to an unresolved V gene and leave the rest unexplained. This sample has more than 60,000 clones in its table, and 80% to 90% of those were observed once. Jointly, the top ten make up more than 4.5% of the sample. With regard to this clone: Which antigen it targets is not known. One base away there is no much larger clone; base qualities are not given.

There are 15 amino acids in the CDR3, from cysteine to phenylalanine inclusive. Of all the DNA, just the CDR3 is kept, 45 bases in frame from base 1. At the junction V is shortened by 4 bases and J by 2 bases; bases outside the gene matches: 1. In the germline V gene (reference sequence), CDR1 corresponds to SGHNT and CDR2 to YYREEE. The chain uses TRBV5-4 and TRBJ2-1, with 12 bases in between that match TRBD2. The sequencing sample was made of PBMCs. The clonotype was recovered from a human donor in good health. Some clones in this sample may be carry-over from other donors' samples. The sequence in DNA is TGTGCCAGCAGCCGGACTAGCGGGACCTACAATGAGCAGTTCTTC. It translates as CASSRTSGTYNEQFF.